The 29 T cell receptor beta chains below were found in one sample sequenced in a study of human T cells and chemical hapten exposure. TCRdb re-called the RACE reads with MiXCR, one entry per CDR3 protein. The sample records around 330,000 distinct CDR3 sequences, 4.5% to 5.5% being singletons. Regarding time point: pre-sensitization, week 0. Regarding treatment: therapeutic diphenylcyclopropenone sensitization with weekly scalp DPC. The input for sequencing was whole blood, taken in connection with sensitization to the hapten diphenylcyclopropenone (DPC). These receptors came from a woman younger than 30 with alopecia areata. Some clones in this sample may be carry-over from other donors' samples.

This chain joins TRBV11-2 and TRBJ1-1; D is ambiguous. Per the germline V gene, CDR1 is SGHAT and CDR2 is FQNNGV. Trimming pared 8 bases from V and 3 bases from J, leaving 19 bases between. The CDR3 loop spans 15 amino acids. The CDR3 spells CASSAPGGFDTEAFF. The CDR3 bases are TGTGCCAGCTCTGCCCCAGGCGGGTTTGACACTGAAGCTTTCTTT. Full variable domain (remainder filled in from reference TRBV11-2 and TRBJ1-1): EAGVAQSPRYKIIEKRQSVAFWCNPISGHATLYWYQQILGQGPKLLIQFQNNGVVDDSQLPKDRFSAERLKGVDSTLKIQPAKLEDSAVYLCASSAPGGFDTEAFFGQGTRLTVV.

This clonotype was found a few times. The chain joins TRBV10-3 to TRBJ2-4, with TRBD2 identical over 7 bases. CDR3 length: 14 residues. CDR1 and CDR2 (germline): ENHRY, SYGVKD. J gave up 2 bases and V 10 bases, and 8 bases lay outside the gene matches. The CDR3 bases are TGTGCCACCGATGGGGGAGGGACCAAAAACATTCAGTACTTC. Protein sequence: CATDGGGTKNIQYF.

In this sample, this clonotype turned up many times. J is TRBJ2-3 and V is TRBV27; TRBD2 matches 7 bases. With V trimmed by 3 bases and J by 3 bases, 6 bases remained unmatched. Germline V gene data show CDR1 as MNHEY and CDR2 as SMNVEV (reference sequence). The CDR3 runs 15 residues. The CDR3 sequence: CASSFWRGTTDTQYF. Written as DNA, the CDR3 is TGTGCCAGCAGTTTCTGGCGGGGGACGACAGATACGCAGTATTTT.

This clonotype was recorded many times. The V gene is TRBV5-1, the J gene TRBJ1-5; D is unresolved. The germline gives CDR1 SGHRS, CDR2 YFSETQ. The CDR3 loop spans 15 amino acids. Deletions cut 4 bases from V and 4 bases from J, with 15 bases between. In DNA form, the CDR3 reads TGCGCCAGCAGCCCGGACGGTGGGAGGAATCAGCCCCAGCATTTT. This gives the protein CASSPDGGRNQPQHF. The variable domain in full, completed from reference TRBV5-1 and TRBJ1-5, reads KAGVTQTPRYLIKTRGQQVTLSCSPISGHRSVSWYQQTPGQGLQFLFEYFSETQRNKGNFPGRFSGRQFSNSRSEMNVSTLELGDSALYLCASSPDGGRNQPQHFGDGTRLSIL.

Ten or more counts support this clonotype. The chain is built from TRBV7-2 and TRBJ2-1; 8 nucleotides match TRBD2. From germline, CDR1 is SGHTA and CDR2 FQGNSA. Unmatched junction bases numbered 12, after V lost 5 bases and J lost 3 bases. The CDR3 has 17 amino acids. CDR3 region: CASSQPLISGVYNEQFF. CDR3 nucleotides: TGTGCCAGCAGCCAGCCTTTGATTAGCGGGGTCTACAATGAGCAGTTCTTC.

CDR3 in DNA: TGTGCCAGCAGCCCGAACGGGGTGAACACTGAAGCTTTCTTT. Amino acids: CASSPNGVNTEAFF. The chain is built from TRBV11-3 and TRBJ1-1; D is unresolved. The CDR3 is made up of 14 amino acids. Germline CDR1 and CDR2: SGHNT and YENEEA. The ends were cut back, 5 bases at V and 0 bases at J, with 10 bases in the middle.

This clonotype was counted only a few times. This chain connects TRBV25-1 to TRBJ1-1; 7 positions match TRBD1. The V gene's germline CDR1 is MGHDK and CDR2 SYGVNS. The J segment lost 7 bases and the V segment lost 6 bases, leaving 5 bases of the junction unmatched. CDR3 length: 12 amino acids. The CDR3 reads CASSDAGGEAFF. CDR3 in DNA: TGTGCCAGCAGCGACGCAGGGGGTGAAGCTTTCTTT. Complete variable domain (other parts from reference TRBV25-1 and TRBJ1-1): EADIYQTPRYLVIGTGKKITLECSQTMGHDKMYWYQQDPGMELHLIHYSYGVNSTEKGDLSSESTVSRIRTEHFPLTLESARPSHTSQYLCASSDAGGEAFFGQGTRLTVV.

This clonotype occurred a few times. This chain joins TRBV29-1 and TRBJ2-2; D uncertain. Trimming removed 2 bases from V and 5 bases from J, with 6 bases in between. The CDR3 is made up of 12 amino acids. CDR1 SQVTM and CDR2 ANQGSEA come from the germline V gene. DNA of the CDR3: TGCAGCGTTGAAACCGGGACCGGGGAGCTGTTTTTT. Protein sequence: CSVETGTGELFF.

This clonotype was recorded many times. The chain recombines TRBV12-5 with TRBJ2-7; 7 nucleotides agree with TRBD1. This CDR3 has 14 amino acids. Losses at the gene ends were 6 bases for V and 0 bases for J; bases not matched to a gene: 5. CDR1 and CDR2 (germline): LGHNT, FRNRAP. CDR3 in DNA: TGTGCTAGTGGGAGGGACAGAGTCTCCTACGAGCAGTACTTC. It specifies CASGRDRVSYEQYF.

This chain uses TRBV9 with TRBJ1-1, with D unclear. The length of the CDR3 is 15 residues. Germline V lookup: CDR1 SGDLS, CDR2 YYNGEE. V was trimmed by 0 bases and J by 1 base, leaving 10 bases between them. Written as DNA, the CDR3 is TGTGCCAGCAGCGTAGGGGAGTTCTCGAACACTGAAGCTTTCTTT. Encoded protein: CASSVGEFSNTEAFF.

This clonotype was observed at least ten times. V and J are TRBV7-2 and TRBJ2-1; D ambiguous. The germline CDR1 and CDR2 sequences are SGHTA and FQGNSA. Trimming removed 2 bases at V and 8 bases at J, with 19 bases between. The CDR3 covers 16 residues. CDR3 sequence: CASSLNWPGLPDEQFF. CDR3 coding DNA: TGTGCCAGCAGCTTAAACTGGCCTGGGCTTCCGGATGAGCAGTTCTTC.

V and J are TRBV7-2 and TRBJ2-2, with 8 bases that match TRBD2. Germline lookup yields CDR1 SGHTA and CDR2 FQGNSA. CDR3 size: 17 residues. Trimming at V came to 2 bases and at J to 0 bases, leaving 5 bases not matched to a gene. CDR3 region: CASSLNSGGTNTGELFF. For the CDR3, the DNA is TGTGCCAGCAGCTTAAACAGCGGGGGAACGAACACCGGGGAGCTGTTTTTT.

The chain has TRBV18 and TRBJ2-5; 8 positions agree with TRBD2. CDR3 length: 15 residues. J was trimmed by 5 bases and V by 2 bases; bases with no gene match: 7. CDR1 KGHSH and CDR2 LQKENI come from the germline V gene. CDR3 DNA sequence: TGTGCCAGCTCACCAGACGGGGGGGCCTCCGAGACCCAGTACTTC. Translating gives CASSPDGGASETQYF.

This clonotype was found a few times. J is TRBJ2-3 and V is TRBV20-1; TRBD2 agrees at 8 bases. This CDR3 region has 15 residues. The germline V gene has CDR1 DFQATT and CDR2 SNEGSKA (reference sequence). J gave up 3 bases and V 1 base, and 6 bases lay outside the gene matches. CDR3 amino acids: CSARVWPSGTDTQYF. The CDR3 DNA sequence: TGCAGTGCTAGAGTTTGGCCTAGCGGGACAGATACGCAGTATTTT.

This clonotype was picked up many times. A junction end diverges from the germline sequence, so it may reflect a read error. The CDR3, as DNA: TGTGCCAGCAGCCAAAGAGCCCCCACCTCCAACTTTGGCTACACCTTC. It specifies CASSQRAPTSNFGYTF. The chain employs TRBV6-6 and TRBJ1-2; D is undetermined. This CDR3 spans 16 amino acids. From germline, CDR1 is MNHNY and CDR2 SVGAGI (reference sequence).

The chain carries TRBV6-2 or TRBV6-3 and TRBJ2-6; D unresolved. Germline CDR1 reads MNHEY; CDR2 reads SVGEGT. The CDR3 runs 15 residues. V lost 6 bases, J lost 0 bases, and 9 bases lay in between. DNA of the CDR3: TGTGCCAGCAGCCCCACAGACTCTGGGGCCAACGTCCTGACTTTC. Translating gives CASSPTDSGANVLTF.

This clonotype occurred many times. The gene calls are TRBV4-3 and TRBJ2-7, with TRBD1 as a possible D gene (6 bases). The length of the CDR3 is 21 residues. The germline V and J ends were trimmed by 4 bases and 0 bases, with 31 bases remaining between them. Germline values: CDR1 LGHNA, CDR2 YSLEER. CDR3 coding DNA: TGCGCCAGCAGCCGACAAAAACCGGGGCCGGGACACACCACGAGCTCCTACGAGCAGTACTTC. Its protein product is CASSRQKPGPGHTTSSYEQYF.

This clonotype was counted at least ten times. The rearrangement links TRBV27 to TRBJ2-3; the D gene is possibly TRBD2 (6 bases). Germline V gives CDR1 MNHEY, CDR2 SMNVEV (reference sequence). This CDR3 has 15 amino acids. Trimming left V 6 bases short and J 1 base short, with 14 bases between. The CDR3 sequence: CASRPLAVGTDTQYF. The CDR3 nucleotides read TGTGCCAGCAGGCCACTAGCCGTGGGCACAGATACGCAGTATTTT.

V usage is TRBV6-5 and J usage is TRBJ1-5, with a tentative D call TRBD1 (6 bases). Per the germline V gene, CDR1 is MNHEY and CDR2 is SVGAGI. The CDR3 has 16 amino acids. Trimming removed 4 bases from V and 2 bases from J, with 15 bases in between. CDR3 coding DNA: TGTGCCAGCAGTTCACGGACAGTTGGTGGCAATCAGCCCCAGCATTTT. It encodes CASSSRTVGGNQPQHF.

The CDR3 DNA sequence: TGTGCCAGCTCACCGATGGACAGCCCGGGAACTAATGAAAAACTGTTTTTT. Translation gives CASSPMDSPGTNEKLFF. The chain employs TRBV18 and TRBJ1-4, with D tentatively TRBD1 (6 bases). Trimming pared 3 bases from V and 1 base from J, leaving 15 bases between. Germline CDR1 is KGHSH and CDR2 is LQKENI. CDR3 size: 17 residues.

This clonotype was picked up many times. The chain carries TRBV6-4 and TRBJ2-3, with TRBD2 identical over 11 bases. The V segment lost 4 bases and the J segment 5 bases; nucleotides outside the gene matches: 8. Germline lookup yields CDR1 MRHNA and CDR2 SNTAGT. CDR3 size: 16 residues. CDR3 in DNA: TGTGCCAGCAGTGTAAGGGCTAGCGGGGGGCAAGATACGCAGTATTTT. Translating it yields CASSVRASGGQDTQYF.

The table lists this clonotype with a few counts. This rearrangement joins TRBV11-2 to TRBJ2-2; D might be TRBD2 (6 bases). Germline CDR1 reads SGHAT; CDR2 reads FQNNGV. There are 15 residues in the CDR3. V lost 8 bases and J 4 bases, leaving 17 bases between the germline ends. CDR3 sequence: CASSIRGVVTGELFF. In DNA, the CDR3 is TGTGCCAGCTCGATCCGCGGGGTAGTCACCGGGGAGCTGTTTTTT.

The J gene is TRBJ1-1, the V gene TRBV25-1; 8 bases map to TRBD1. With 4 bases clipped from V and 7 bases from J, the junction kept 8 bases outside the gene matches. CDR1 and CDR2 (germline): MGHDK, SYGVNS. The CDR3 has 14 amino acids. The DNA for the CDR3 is TGTGCCAGCAGTGGCGCAGGGGGCGTCGGTGAAGCTTTCTTT. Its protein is CASSGAGGVGEAFF.

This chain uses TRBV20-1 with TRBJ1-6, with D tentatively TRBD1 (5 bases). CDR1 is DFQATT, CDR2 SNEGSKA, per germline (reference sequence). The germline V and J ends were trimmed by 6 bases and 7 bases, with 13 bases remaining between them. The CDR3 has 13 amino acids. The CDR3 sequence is CSAQTTENSPLHF. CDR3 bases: TGCAGTGCGCAGACGACAGAGAATTCACCCCTCCACTTT.

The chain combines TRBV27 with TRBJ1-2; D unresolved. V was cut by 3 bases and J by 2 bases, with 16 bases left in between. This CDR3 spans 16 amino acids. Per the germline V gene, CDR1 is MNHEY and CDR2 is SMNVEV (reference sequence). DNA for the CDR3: TGTGCCAGCAGTTTTACCGGGGTAGGGTTGAACTATGGCTACACCTTC. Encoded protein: CASSFTGVGLNYGYTF.

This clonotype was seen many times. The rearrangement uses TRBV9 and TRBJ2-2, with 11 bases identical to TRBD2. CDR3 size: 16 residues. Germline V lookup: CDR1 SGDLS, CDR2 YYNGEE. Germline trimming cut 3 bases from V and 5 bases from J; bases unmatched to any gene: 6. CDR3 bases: TGTGCCAGCAGCGCCCGTAGCGGGGGGGCGACCGGGGAGCTGTTTTTT. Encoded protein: CASSARSGGATGELFF.

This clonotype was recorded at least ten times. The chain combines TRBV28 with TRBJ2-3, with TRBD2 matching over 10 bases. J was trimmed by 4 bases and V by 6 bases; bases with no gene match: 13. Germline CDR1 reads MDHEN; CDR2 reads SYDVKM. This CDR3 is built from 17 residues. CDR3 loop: CASRQGGTSGVSDTQYF. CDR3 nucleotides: TGTGCCAGCAGGCAGGGTGGCACTAGCGGGGTCTCAGATACGCAGTATTTT.

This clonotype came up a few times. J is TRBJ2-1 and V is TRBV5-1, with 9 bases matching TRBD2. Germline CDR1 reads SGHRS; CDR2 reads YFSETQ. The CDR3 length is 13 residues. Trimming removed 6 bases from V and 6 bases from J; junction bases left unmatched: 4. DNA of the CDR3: TGCGCCAGCAAGCGGGGGGACTCCAATGAGCAGTTCTTC. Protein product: CASKRGDSNEQFF.

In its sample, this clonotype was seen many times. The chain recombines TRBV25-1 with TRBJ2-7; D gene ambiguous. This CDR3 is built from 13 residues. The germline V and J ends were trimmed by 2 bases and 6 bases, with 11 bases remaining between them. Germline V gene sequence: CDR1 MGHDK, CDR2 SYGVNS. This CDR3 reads CASSENRAGEQYF. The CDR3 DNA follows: TGTGCCAGCAGTGAAAATCGGGCAGGCGAGCAGTACTTC.